Each of the 22 T cell receptor beta chains below was sequenced from the same sample in a study of post-analysis software for immune sequencing data. Unique molecular identifiers had been added to the TCR beta cDNA libraries. One entry per CDR3 protein results from TCRdb running MiXCR on the PCR reads. The table lists 170,000 or so distinct CDR3 sequences, over 25% of them singletons, with less than 1.6% in the top ten. Overall study findings and caveats: A handful of TRBV segments (TRBV5-6, TRBV5-1 and TRBV20-1 among them) occurred more frequently in patients than in controls.

These receptors lack a known antigen. The source material was blood. These receptors were taken from a girl aged 5-17 years with multiple sclerosis.

V is TRBV12-3 or TRBV12-4 and J is TRBJ1-1, with D unresolved. There are 14 residues in the CDR3. V was clipped by 1 base and J by 2 bases, with 8 bases between them. In nucleotides, the CDR3 is TGTGCCAGCAGTTTAGTGGGGATTAACACTGAAGCTTTCTTT. Its translation: CASSLVGINTEAFF.

This clonotype was counted ten times or more. The CDR3 reads CASSPGRGRETQYF. The DNA of the CDR3 is TGTGCCAGCAGCCCAGGAAGGGGGCGGGAGACCCAGTACTTC. The rearrangement joins TRBV7-7 to TRBJ2-5; 7 bases agree with TRBD1. Unmatched junction bases numbered 8, after V lost 5 bases and J lost 5 bases. This CDR3 has 14 amino acids. In germline, CDR1 is SSHAT, CDR2 FNYEAQ (reference sequence).

Points on this clonotype: Given a much more abundant clone one base away, this may be a read error. The CDR3 bases are TGTGCCATCACCGTGGGACTAGCGGGACAAGAGCAGTTCTTC. It encodes CAITVGLAGQEQFF. The chain recombines TRBV10-3 with TRBJ2-1; TRBD2 agrees at 13 bases. Looked up from germline, CDR1 is ENHRY and CDR2 is SYGVKD. The V and J ends lost 7 bases and 10 bases, in that order; junction bases with no gene match: 7. The CDR3 loop spans 14 amino acids.

This chain links TRBV5-1 with TRBJ2-2; 11 bases line up with TRBD2. Unmatched junction bases numbered 4, after V lost 5 bases and J lost 7 bases. Germline V gives CDR1 SGHRS, CDR2 YFSETQ. The CDR3 contains 14 residues. The CDR3 DNA follows: TGCGCCAGCAGTTCCGGGACTAGCGGCGGGGAGCTGTTTTTT. Encoded protein: CASSSGTSGGELFF.

The chain combines TRBV28 with TRBJ2-4; 7 bases agree with TRBD1. V trimming: 2 bases; J trimming: 8 bases; junction bases outside the gene matches: 3. The germline gives CDR1 MDHEN, CDR2 SYDVKM. This CDR3 spans 13 amino acids. CDR3 DNA: TGTGCCAGCAGTTTAGGACAGGTGGACATTCAGTACTTC. This gives the protein CASSLGQVDIQYF.

Turning to this clonotype: Being one base from a much bigger clone, this may be a read error. This sequence joins TRBV5-1 and TRBJ2-1, with 8 bases matching TRBD1. This CDR3 is 15 amino acids long. Per germline, CDR1 SGHRS and CDR2 YFSETQ. The V gene end was trimmed by 0 bases and the J gene end by 9 bases; junction bases not matched to a gene: 8. CDR3 amino acids: CASSLGQGAWCEQFF. The CDR3 DNA is TGCGCCAGCAGCTTGGGTCAGGGGGCTTGGTGTGAGCAGTTCTTC.

The J gene is TRBJ2-1, the V gene TRBV27; D remains ambiguous. The CDR3 is made up of 15 amino acids. V lost 7 bases and J 0 bases, leaving 13 bases between the germline ends. Germline V gene data show CDR1 as MNHEY and CDR2 as SMNVEV (reference sequence). The CDR3 nucleotides are TGTGCCAGCAATTTCCAAGCAAACTCCTACAATGAGCAGTTCTTC. It encodes CASNFQANSYNEQFF.

This clonotype showed up many times. In nucleotides, the CDR3 is TGCGCCAGCAGCCTGGACAGGGTAGCCAACGAGCAGTACTTC. This translates into CASSLDRVANEQYF. V gene TRBV5-1 combines with J gene TRBJ2-7; 8 bases are a match to TRBD1. Germline CDR1 SGHRS, CDR2 YFSETQ. The CDR3 runs 14 residues. J gave up 5 bases and V 4 bases, and 8 bases lay outside the gene matches.

Ten or more counts support this clonotype. DNA for the CDR3: TGCAGTGCTAGGGGCAGGGTATTGTACGAGCAGTACTTC. Amino acids: CSARGRVLYEQYF. The chain carries TRBV20-1 and TRBJ2-7; D possibly corresponds to TRBD1 (5 bases). Trimming stripped 3 bases from V and 4 bases from J, with 13 bases between. This CDR3 has 13 residues. Germline-derived CDR1 and CDR2 are DFQATT and SNEGSKA (reference sequence).

In regard to this clonotype: A much larger clonotype is one base distant, so this may be a read error. The CDR3 region is CASSLRSRSNSYEQYF. The CDR3 region has the DNA TGCGCCAGCAGCTTGAGGTCCAGGTCCAACTCCTACGAGCAGTACTTC. The J gene is TRBJ2-7, the V gene TRBV5-1; D is unresolved. The CDR3 length is 16 residues. Trimming stripped 1 base from V and 0 bases from J, with 14 bases between. Germline CDR1 and CDR2: SGHRS and YFSETQ.

By frequency in the sample, this clonotype is medium-sized. This chain connects TRBV12-3 or TRBV12-4 to TRBJ1-2; D is undetermined. The CDR3 consists of 11 residues. V was shortened by 3 bases and J by 4 bases, with 3 bases between the two germline ends. This chain's CDR3 is CASSFFYGYTF. DNA for the CDR3: TGTGCCAGCAGTTTTTTCTATGGCTACACCTTC.

This clonotype was observed at least ten times. The rearrangement joins TRBV12-3 or TRBV12-4 to TRBJ2-1; 14 nucleotides agree with TRBD2. The CDR3 covers 14 residues. V trimming: 7 bases; J trimming: 8 bases; junction bases outside the gene matches: 4. The CDR3 DNA follows: TGTGCCAGCACCCGGACTAGCGGGAGGTATGAGCAGTTCTTC. Its protein product is CASTRTSGRYEQFF.

This clonotype showed up just once. A much larger clonotype is one base distant, so this may be a read error. The chain recombines TRBV5-1 with TRBJ2-7; the D is unclear. Germline V gene lookup returns CDR1 SGHRS and CDR2 YFSETQ. This CDR3 region has 12 residues. The CDR3 bases are TGCGCCAACAGCTTGAACGCATACGAGCAGTACTTC. It yields the protein CANSLNAYEQYF.

This clonotype was picked up many times. The chain carries TRBV29-1 and TRBJ1-1; TRBD1 matches 7 bases. The V gene's germline CDR1 is SQVTM and CDR2 ANQGSEA. CDR3 length: 15 residues. The J segment lost 0 bases and the V segment lost 3 bases, leaving 7 bases of the junction unmatched. Written as DNA, the CDR3 is TGCAGCGTTGATGACCCACAGGGGCTGAACACTGAAGCTTTCTTT. Encoded protein: CSVDDPQGLNTEAFF. The full variable domain, with the rest looked up from reference TRBV29-1 and TRBJ1-1, is SAVISQKPSRDICQRGTSLTIQCQVDSQVTMMFWYRQQPGQSLTLIATANQGSEATYESGFVIDKFPISRPNLTFSTLTVSNMSPEDSSIYLCSVDDPQGLNTEAFFGQGTRLTVV.

This rearrangement joins TRBV12-3 or TRBV12-4 to TRBJ1-1, with a weak D call TRBD1 (5 bases). CDR3 length: 13 residues. V was shortened by 7 bases and J by 2 bases, with 11 bases between the two germline ends. The CDR3 sequence is CASKSQGNTEAFF. CDR3 nucleotides: TGTGCCAGCAAAAGTCAGGGCAACACTGAAGCTTTCTTT.

The chain uses TRBV12-3 or TRBV12-4 and TRBJ1-5, with a weak D call TRBD1 (6 bases). The CDR3 is 14 residues long. The ends were cut back, 7 bases at V and 3 bases at J, with 13 bases in the middle. CDR3 in amino acids: CASNGDNPNQPQHF. CDR3 coding DNA: TGTGCCAGCAATGGGGACAACCCCAATCAGCCCCAGCATTTT.

This clonotype was seen only a few times. J is TRBJ1-6 and V is TRBV5-1, with 7 bases identical to TRBD1. After removal of 3 bases from V and 7 bases from J, the junction contained 7 bases not matched to a gene. The CDR3 has 15 amino acids. Germline CDR1 is SGHRS and CDR2 is YFSETQ. CDR3 in amino acids: CASSSGQPDNSPLHF. The CDR3 region has the DNA TGCGCCAGCAGCTCGGGACAGCCAGACAATTCACCCCTCCACTTT.

There are a few counts of this clonotype. This chain connects TRBV20-1 to TRBJ1-5, with D hard to call. CDR3 length: 12 amino acids. Germline CDR1 and CDR2: DFQATT and SNEGSKA (reference sequence). Trimming shortened V by 5 bases and J by 1 base, and 6 bases separated the two germline ends. The CDR3 spells CSAVKSNQPQHF. DNA for the CDR3: TGCAGTGCTGTCAAGAGCAATCAGCCCCAGCATTTT.

This clonotype was seen a few times. The gene calls are TRBV7-9 and TRBJ2-1; D not certain. With 3 bases removed from V and 10 bases from J, the gap between germline ends came to 16 bases. CDR1 SEHNR and CDR2 FQNEAQ come from the germline V gene (reference sequence). This CDR3 region has 14 residues. The CDR3 here is CASSFVEALGEQFF. In DNA, the CDR3 is TGTGCCAGCAGCTTCGTAGAGGCCCTAGGGGAGCAGTTCTTC. The full variable domain, completed using reference TRBV7-9 and TRBJ2-1, is DTGVSQNPRHKITKRGQNVTFRCDPISEHNRLYWYRQTLGQGPEFLTYFQNEAQLEKSRLLSDRFSAERPKGSFSTLEIQRTEQGDSAMYLCASSFVEALGEQFFGPGTRLTVL.

J is TRBJ1-1 and V is TRBV5-1; D unresolved. The CDR3 is made up of 11 amino acids. In germline, CDR1 is SGHRS, CDR2 YFSETQ. Trimming cost V 5 bases and J 0 bases, with 2 bases left between them. CDR3 loop: CASSMNTEAFF. The DNA for the CDR3 is TGCGCCAGCAGTATGAACACTGAAGCTTTCTTT.

To note about this clonotype: The germline gene is not matched at one end of the junction; a read error may be the cause. This chain links TRBV7-2 with TRBJ2-7; 12 positions match TRBD2. The CDR3 is 16 residues long. The germline V gene encodes CDR1 SGHTA and CDR2 FQGNSA. The CDR3 DNA follows: TGCGCCAGCAGCCTTACTAGCGGGGGGATGCCCAACGAGCAGTACTTC. The encoded protein is CASSLTSGGMPNEQYF.

At least ten counts were recorded for this clonotype. V and J are TRBV7-9 and TRBJ1-2; tentatively, D is TRBD1 (6 bases). Trimming cost V 6 bases and J 4 bases, with 15 bases left between them. This CDR3 contains 14 residues. The V gene's germline CDR1 is SEHNR and CDR2 FQNEAQ (reference sequence). CDR3 sequence reads: CASSSTGLGYGYTF. The CDR3 DNA sequence: TGTGCCAGCAGTTCAACAGGGCTGGGCTATGGCTACACCTTC.